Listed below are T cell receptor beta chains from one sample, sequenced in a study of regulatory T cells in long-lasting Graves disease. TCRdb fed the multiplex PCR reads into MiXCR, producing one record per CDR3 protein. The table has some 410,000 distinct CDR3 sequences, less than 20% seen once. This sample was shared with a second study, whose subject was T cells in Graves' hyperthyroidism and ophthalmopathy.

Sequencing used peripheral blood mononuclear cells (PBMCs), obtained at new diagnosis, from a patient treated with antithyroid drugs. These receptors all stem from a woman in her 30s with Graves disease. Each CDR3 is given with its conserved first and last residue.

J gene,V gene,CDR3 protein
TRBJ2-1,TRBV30,CAWSFGRSNEQFF
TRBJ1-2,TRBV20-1,CSANQVRGLSGYTF
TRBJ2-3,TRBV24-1,CATSDLYSGSADTQYF
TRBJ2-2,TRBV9,CASSVGGTRGAGELFF
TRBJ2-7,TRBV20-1,CSARPSGGHYEQYF
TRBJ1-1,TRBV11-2,CASSHLGAGSEAFF
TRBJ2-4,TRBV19,CASSRTENIQYF
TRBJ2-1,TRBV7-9,CASSQTAGKVNEQFF
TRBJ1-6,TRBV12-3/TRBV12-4,CASSRTGVDNSPLHF
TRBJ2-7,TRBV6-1,CASSTGQAPREQYF
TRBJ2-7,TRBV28,CAIRTRAYEQYF
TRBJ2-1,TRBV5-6,CASSWWNRVYEQFF
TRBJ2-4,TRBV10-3,CAISEMAQRNIQYF
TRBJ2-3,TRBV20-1,CSALQGLAGTDTQYF
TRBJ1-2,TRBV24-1,CATSDPRTGGYGYTF
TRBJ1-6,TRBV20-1,CSARKDRDLGKPLHF
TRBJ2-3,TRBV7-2,CASSPTASSTDTQYF
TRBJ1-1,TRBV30,CAWSPELWQGRMNTEAFF